This T cell receptor (beta chain) was retrieved from a study of identical twins. Study-level points and caveats: Zero-insertion analyses could be partly confounded by invariant MAIT and iNKT cells.

This clonotype was detected ten times or more. What it binds is unknown. Trimming removed 6 bases at V and 0 bases at J, with 11 bases between. The CDR3 spans 15 residues. Unique molecular identifiers were present on the cDNA, and a universal primer site came from template switching. TCRdb reanalysed the 5' RACE reads using MiXCR and keeps one entry per CDR3 protein. The data contain about 340,000 distinct CDR3 sequences, 9% to 15% of them singletons. Another study also made use of these data, one on yellow fever vaccine responses in identical twins.

The receptor comes from a woman aged 18-29 years in good health. The chain joins TRBV12-3 or TRBV12-4 to TRBJ2-2, with D perhaps assigned TRBD1 or TRBD2 (5 bases each). Sample: CD8+ T cells sorted from blood. CDR3 DNA sequence: TGTGCCAGCAGCCTCGGGACCCCGAACACCGGGGAGCTGTTTTTT. This gives the protein CASSLGTPNTGELFF.